These 26 T cell receptor beta chains were sequenced from one sample in a study of cytomegalovirus exposure and HLA in healthy donors. The PCR used 60 Vbeta and 13 Jbeta primers. Data came from immunoSEQ multiplex PCR; TCRdb stores just in-frame clones and leaves some out. This sample has about 150,000 clones, with 60% to 85% found just once. The sample taken for sequencing was PBMCs. Source of these receptors: a woman between 35 and 50 years old in good health and CMV-seronegative.

The chain carries TRBV6-5 and TRBJ2-7; a weak D match, TRBD2 (6 bases). Germline V gene lookup returns CDR1 MNHEY and CDR2 SVGAGI. This CDR3 spans 16 amino acids. Trimming shortened V by 0 bases and J by 2 bases, and 14 bases separated the two germline ends. The CDR3 DNA reads as TGTGCCAGCAGTTACTCCAAATCCGGGAGAACCTACGAGCAGTACTTC. Its translation: CASSYSKSGRTYEQYF.

The chain has TRBV5-1 and TRBJ2-2; maybe TRBD1 (6 bases). The CDR3 runs 14 residues. Germline CDR1 and CDR2: SGHRS and YFSETQ. V shed 4 bases and J shed 3 bases, with 10 bases lying between them. This chain's CDR3 is CASSPRTDTGELFF. In DNA, the CDR3 is TGCGCCAGCAGCCCCCGGACAGACACCGGGGAGCTGTTTTTT.

V usage is TRBV19 and J usage is TRBJ2-7, with D tentatively TRBD2 (5 bases). CDR1 is LNHDA, CDR2 SQIVND, per germline (reference sequence). CDR3 size: 16 residues. Between the trimmed V and J ends, which lost 5 bases and 6 bases, there was a span of 23 bases. Here the CDR3 DNA reads TGTGCCAGTAGTCCCCCCGGTTCATCGGGGATAGCCGAGCAGTACTTC. This gives the protein CASSPPGSSGIAEQYF.

This clone was seen more than once but under ten times. The chain is built from TRBV6-1 and TRBJ1-2, with no clear D. The CDR3 length is 15 residues. Germline V gene sequence: CDR1 MNHNS, CDR2 SASEGT. V lost 4 bases, J lost 2 bases, and 14 bases lay in between. The CDR3 spells CASSAPEEGNYGYTF. The CDR3 DNA follows: TGTGCCAGCAGTGCCCCCGAGGAGGGCAACTATGGCTACACCTTC.

This chain links TRBV10-3 with TRBJ2-7; tentatively, D is TRBD2 (6 bases). Trimming cost V 10 bases and J 2 bases, with 15 bases left between them. This CDR3 has 13 amino acids. Germline V gene sequence: CDR1 ENHRY, CDR2 SYGVKD. In DNA, the CDR3 is TGTGCCACCAAGGCGGAGGGAACCTACGAGCAGTACTTC. It is translated as CATKAEGTYEQYF.

The genes are TRBV7-9 and TRBJ1-2, with D perhaps TRBD1 (5 bases). Germline V gives CDR1 SEHNR, CDR2 FQNEAQ (reference sequence). There are 15 residues in the CDR3. V gave up 6 bases and J gave up 6 bases, with 20 bases separating them. This chain's CDR3 is CASSQGSAGLDGYTF. CDR3 bases: TGTGCCAGCAGTCAAGGCAGTGCAGGGCTTGATGGCTACACCTTC.

J is TRBJ2-7 and V is TRBV5-4, with TRBD2 matching over 7 bases. Trimming removed 0 bases from V and 0 bases from J; junction bases left unmatched: 6. The CDR3 consists of 16 residues. The germline V gene encodes CDR1 SGHNT and CDR2 YYREEE (reference sequence). CDR3 nucleotide sequence: TGTGCCAGCAGCTTGGAGCTAGCGGTGAGCTCCTACGAGCAGTACTTC. The encoded protein is CASSLELAVSSYEQYF.

The J gene is TRBJ2-1, the V gene TRBV5-1; unclear D gene. V lost 4 bases and J lost 0, with 11 bases in between. This CDR3 comprises 15 residues. Per germline, CDR1 SGHRS and CDR2 YFSETQ. The CDR3 loop is CASSVITDSYNEQFF. In nucleotides, the CDR3 is TGCGCCAGCAGCGTAATAACTGACTCCTACAATGAGCAGTTCTTC.

This chain connects TRBV5-1 to TRBJ1-2; D gene uncertain. CDR3 length: 14 residues. The germline V and J ends were trimmed by 1 base and 4 bases, with 11 bases remaining between them. From germline, CDR1 is SGHRS and CDR2 YFSETQ. This CDR3 is CASSLTGGSYGYTF. Here the CDR3 DNA reads TGCGCCAGCAGCTTGACCGGTGGTAGCTATGGCTACACCTTC.

The genes are TRBV6-1 and TRBJ2-5, with D possibly matching TRBD1 (5 bases). The CDR3 consists of 15 residues. The germline V gene has CDR1 MNHNS and CDR2 SASEGT. V lost 3 bases to trimming and J lost 5 bases, with 16 bases between them. The CDR3 region has the DNA TGTGCCAGCAGTGAGGGGCAGCTAAGCAGGGAGACCCAGTACTTC. This encodes CASSEGQLSRETQYF.

The gene calls are TRBV7-9 and TRBJ1-3; D is possibly TRBD1 (6 bases). Germline CDR1 reads SEHNR; CDR2 reads FQNEAQ (reference sequence). The CDR3 sequence is 15 residues long. V lost 6 bases, J lost 2 bases, and 14 bases lay in between. CDR3 loop: CASSREGGPGNTIYF. The CDR3 nucleotides are TGTGCCAGCAGTCGGGAGGGGGGACCTGGAAACACCATATATTTT.

The chain recombines TRBV6-1 with TRBJ1-4; D not resolved. Germline V gene lookup returns CDR1 MNHNS and CDR2 SASEGT. V was shortened by 6 bases and J by 4 bases, with 12 bases between the two germline ends. The CDR3 consists of 14 residues. The CDR3 sequence is CASRRSPVNEKLFF. For the CDR3, the DNA is TGTGCCAGCAGACGAAGTCCGGTTAATGAAAAACTGTTTTTT.

The chain links TRBV15 to TRBJ2-1, with 7 bases lining up with TRBD1. With 8 bases clipped from V and 9 bases from J, the junction kept 4 bases outside the gene matches. Germline CDR1 LNHNV, CDR2 YYDKDF (reference sequence). The CDR3 length is 11 residues. The CDR3 DNA reads TGTGCCACCTTTTCAGGGGGTGAGCAGTTCTTC. Translation: CATFSGGEQFF.

This sequence joins TRBV5-6 and TRBJ2-1; D might be TRBD2 (5 bases). In germline, CDR1 is SGHDT, CDR2 YYEEEE. The CDR3 runs 15 residues. Trimming removed 3 bases from V and 9 bases from J, with 19 bases in between. CDR3 loop: CASSSLITSDTEQFF. CDR3 in DNA: TGTGCCAGCAGCTCCCTAATTACTAGTGACACTGAGCAGTTCTTC.

V and J are TRBV5-1 and TRBJ2-7, with 14 bases lining up with TRBD2. CDR3 length equals 16 residues. The V gene end was trimmed by 4 bases and the J gene end by 3 bases; junction bases not matched to a gene: 6. Germline-derived CDR1 and CDR2 are SGHRS and YFSETQ. The CDR3: CASSPSGTSGGYEQYF. CDR3 DNA: TGCGCCAGCAGCCCATCGGGGACTAGCGGGGGCTACGAGCAGTACTTC.

This chain connects TRBV11-2 to TRBJ2-1; 9 bases align to TRBD2. Germline loops: CDR1 SGHAT, CDR2 FQNNGV. CDR3 length: 17 amino acids. J gave up 5 bases and V 5 bases, and 13 bases lay outside the gene matches. The CDR3 DNA is TGTGCCAGCAGCCCCAGGCAGCTAGCGGGGTACCACAATGAGCAGTTCTTC. Translated: CASSPRQLAGYHNEQFF.

The genes are TRBV5-8 and TRBJ1-6; D is undetermined. V was trimmed by 0 bases and J by 9 bases, leaving 13 bases between them. CDR1 is SGHTS and CDR2 is YDEGEE in the germline V gene. The CDR3 has 15 residues. CDR3 region: CASSLVSGLSSPLHF. The CDR3, as DNA: TGTGCCAGCAGCTTGGTTTCGGGGTTAAGTTCACCCCTCCACTTT.

This clone occurred once. The chain joins TRBV25-1 to TRBJ2-1, with D perhaps TRBD1 (5 bases). With 4 bases removed from V and 9 bases from J, the gap between germline ends came to 19 bases. The germline CDR1 and CDR2 sequences are MGHDK and SYGVNS. The CDR3 runs 15 residues. The CDR3 here is CASSVGWGARPEQFF. CDR3 coding DNA: TGTGCCAGCAGTGTGGGGTGGGGCGCGCGTCCTGAGCAGTTCTTC.

About this clone itself: The junction differs from germline at one of its ends, possibly a read error. J is TRBJ2-3 and V is TRBV7-7; 11 bases agree with TRBD1. The length of the CDR3 is 15 residues. Germline CDR1 reads SSHAT; CDR2 reads FNYEAQ (reference sequence). DNA for the CDR3: TGTGCTAGCAGCTTAGGGACAGGGGGTGTGGATACGCAGTATTTT. Translation: CASSLGTGGVDTQYF.

The rearrangement uses TRBV27 and TRBJ1-5; D gene ambiguous. This CDR3 contains 17 residues. Germline values: CDR1 MNHEY, CDR2 SMNVEV (reference sequence). The V end was cut by 6 bases, the J end by 7 bases, with 25 bases between. The CDR3 loop is CASSPNEGGSSHQPQHF. CDR3 nucleotides: TGTGCCAGCAGCCCTAATGAAGGCGGCTCAAGCCACCAGCCCCAGCATTTT.

The genes are TRBV7-9 and TRBJ1-3, with 11 bases lining up with TRBD1. Germline-derived CDR1 and CDR2 are SEHNR and FQNEAQ (reference sequence). CDR3 length equals 18 residues. The ends lost 7 bases at V and 0 bases at J; junction bases unmatched: 11. The CDR3 sequence is CASKRTGGTPSSGNTIYF. DNA for the CDR3: TGTGCCAGCAAGCGGACAGGGGGCACTCCGTCCTCTGGAAACACCATATATTTT.

V gene TRBV6-5 combines with J gene TRBJ1-5, with 7 bases lining up with TRBD1. The V segment lost 6 bases and the J segment 3 bases; nucleotides outside the gene matches: 5. The V gene's germline CDR1 is MNHEY and CDR2 SVGAGI. The CDR3 runs to 14 residues. CDR3 sequence: CASSPGQVNQPQHF. The CDR3, as DNA: TGTGCCAGCAGCCCTGGACAGGTCAATCAGCCCCAGCATTTT.

This clone was observed a few times. J is TRBJ2-5 and V is TRBV6-6, with TRBD2 matching 7 bases. The assigned J gene may be wrong: the sequence end matches TRBJ2-7 better. This CDR3 contains 13 residues. CDR1 and CDR2 (germline): MNHNY, SVGAGI (reference sequence). CDR3 protein: CASSRGDYYEQYF. The CDR3 DNA sequence: TGTGCCAGCAGTCGGGGGGATTACTACGAGCAGTACTTC.

This chain joins TRBV5-1 and TRBJ2-7; 8 nucleotides align to TRBD2. V lost 0 bases to trimming and J lost 1 base; unmatched junction nucleotides: 3. Germline CDR1 is SGHRS and CDR2 is YFSETQ. This CDR3 contains 15 residues. The CDR3 coding sequence is TGCGCCAGCAGCTTGGCCGGGGGGGCGTCCTACGAGCAGTACTTC. This sequence encodes CASSLAGGASYEQYF.

This rearrangement joins TRBV27 to TRBJ1-6; 7 bases fit TRBD1. The CDR3 contains 14 residues. Per germline, CDR1 MNHEY and CDR2 SMNVEV (reference sequence). Trimming cost V 2 bases and J 10 bases; bases outside gene matches: 5. The DNA for the CDR3 is TGTGCCAGCAGTTTAGACAGGGTTGGATCACCCCTCCACTTT. Encoded protein: CASSLDRVGSPLHF.

The chain uses TRBV2 and TRBJ1-1; D unclear. V was shortened by 6 bases and J by 1 base, with 12 bases between the two germline ends. This CDR3 is built from 14 residues. CDR1 SNHLY and CDR2 FYNNEI come from the germline V gene. The CDR3 reads CASSLTKRNTEAFF. CDR3 coding DNA: TGTGCCAGCAGCCTGACAAAAAGGAACACTGAAGCTTTCTTT. Variable domain in full (rest from reference TRBV2 and TRBJ1-1): EPEVTQTPSHQVTQMGQEVILRCVPISNHLYFYWYRQILGQKVEFLVSFYNNEISEKSEIFDDQFSVERPDGSNFTLKIRSTKLEDSAMYFCASSLTKRNTEAFFGQGTRLTVV.